The 29 T cell receptor beta chains below were found in one sample sequenced in a study of cytomegalovirus exposure and HLA in healthy donors. 60 Vbeta and 13 Jbeta primers were used in PCR. Measured with immunoSEQ multiplex PCR; TCRdb has only the in-frame clones, and not every one. Of tens of thousands of clones detected, 67% appear once; the ten largest clones hold 6.5% to 7.5%. The sample taken for sequencing was PBMCs. The receptors stem from a woman in her forties or fifties in good health and CMV-seropositive.

The rearrangement joins TRBV19 to TRBJ1-1; D is possibly TRBD1 (5 bases). This CDR3 is 17 amino acids long. V was trimmed by 6 bases and J by 2 bases, leaving 22 bases between them. Germline V gene sequence: CDR1 LNHDA, CDR2 SQIVND (reference sequence). The CDR3 is CASRLDGRPDSNTEAFF. DNA for the CDR3: TGTGCCAGTAGGCTCGACGGACGACCCGACAGTAACACTGAAGCTTTCTTT.

In this sample, this clone turned up a few times. The rearrangement links TRBV5-1 to TRBJ2-2, with D tentatively TRBD2 (5 bases). This CDR3 is 15 amino acids long. V lost 2 bases and J 5 bases, leaving 13 bases between the germline ends. From germline, CDR1 is SGHRS and CDR2 YFSETQ. CDR3 in amino acids: CASSLGSSGTGELFF. CDR3 nucleotide sequence: TGCGCCAGCAGCTTAGGATCAAGCGGAACCGGGGAGCTGTTTTTT.

Concerning this clone itself: Its ends do not fully match the called genes, so a read error is possible. The chain has TRBV7-9 and TRBJ2-1; D may be TRBD2 (6 bases). This CDR3 comprises 15 residues. Germline-derived CDR1 and CDR2 are SEHNR and FQNEAQ (reference sequence). DNA of the CDR3: TGTTCCAGCAGCGGCAGTAGCGGAAACAACAATGAGCAGTTCTTC. It is translated as CSSSGSSGNNNEQFF. Drawing the rest from reference TRBV7-9 and TRBJ2-1, the complete variable domain is DTGVSQNPRHKITKRGQNVTFRCDPISEHNRLYWYRQTLGQGPEFLTYFQNEAQLEKSRLLSDRFSAERPKGSFSTLEIQRTEQGDSAMYLCSSSGSSGNNNEQFFGPGTRLTVL.

The chain recombines TRBV15 with TRBJ1-2, with 7 nucleotides matching TRBD1. Germline V CDR1 and CDR2: LNHNV, YYDKDF (reference sequence). The CDR3 is 15 amino acids. V shed 2 bases, J shed 6 bases, and the junction held 9 bases outside the gene matches. This CDR3 reads CATSRLMTGKNGYTF. The CDR3, as DNA: TGTGCCACCAGCAGATTAATGACAGGGAAGAATGGCTACACCTTC.

The V and J genes are TRBV5-5 and TRBJ2-2; TRBD1 might be the D (5 bases). This CDR3 is 13 amino acids long. Germline CDR1 is SGHKS and CDR2 is YYEKEE (reference sequence). Trimming removed 1 base at V and 6 bases at J, with 7 bases between. CDR3 protein: CASSLQGSGELFF. The CDR3 DNA follows: TGTGCCAGCAGCTTGCAGGGCTCCGGGGAGCTGTTTTTT.

The rearrangement joins TRBV6-6 to TRBJ2-7, with 12 bases aligning to TRBD1. CDR1 is MNHNY and CDR2 is SVGAGI in the germline V gene (reference sequence). The CDR3 spans 15 residues. Losses at the gene ends were 6 bases for V and 5 bases for J; bases not matched to a gene: 8. CDR3 coding DNA: TGTGCCAGCAGGGACCGGGACAGGGGGCGGAACGAGCAGTACTTC. Its translation: CASRDRDRGRNEQYF.

The V gene is TRBV28, the J gene TRBJ2-1; a weak D match, TRBD1 (6 bases). Trimming stripped 5 bases from V and 0 bases from J, with 11 bases between. The CDR3 extends over 15 amino acids. From germline, CDR1 is MDHEN and CDR2 SYDVKM. Here the CDR3 reads CASSGGRSSYNEQFF. DNA for the CDR3: TGTGCCAGCAGTGGGGGCAGGAGCTCCTACAATGAGCAGTTCTTC.

This clone was counted once. The rearrangement uses TRBV27 and TRBJ2-1; 8 positions agree with TRBD1. The CDR3 is 16 amino acids. Germline lookup yields CDR1 MNHEY and CDR2 SMNVEV (reference sequence). J was trimmed by 12 bases and V by 8 bases; bases with no gene match: 21. The CDR3 sequence is CASVLSGTGITRTQFF. The CDR3 DNA follows: TGTGCCAGCGTATTATCCGGGACAGGTATAACTAGGACGCAGTTCTTC.

The chain is built from TRBV11-3 and TRBJ1-1; D is undetermined. CDR1 SGHNT and CDR2 YENEEA come from the germline V gene. The ends were cut back, 3 bases at V and 6 bases at J, with 11 bases in the middle. This CDR3 region has 13 residues. DNA of the CDR3: TGTGCCAGCAGCTTTGGTCCGGGAGCTGAAGCTTTCTTT. This sequence encodes CASSFGPGAEAFF.

The V and J genes are TRBV29-1 and TRBJ2-1, with 7 bases fitting TRBD2. V lost 7 bases and J lost 9; bases outside the gene matches: 12. The CDR3 runs 13 residues. Per germline, CDR1 SQVTM and CDR2 ANQGSEA. The CDR3 protein is CSGDRGRGSEQFF. CDR3 nucleotide sequence: TGCAGCGGGGACCGAGGGAGGGGAAGTGAGCAGTTCTTC.

This chain links TRBV7-3 with TRBJ2-2; 8 bases map to TRBD2. The germline gives CDR1 SGHTA, CDR2 FQGTGA. CDR3 size: 18 residues. V was pared by 3 bases and J by 4 bases, with 13 bases of the junction left unmatched. CDR3 sequence reads: CASSFSRAGVRGTGELFF. The CDR3 region has the DNA TGTGCCAGCAGCTTTAGCAGAGCGGGGGTGCGGGGCACCGGGGAGCTGTTTTTT.

This chain joins TRBV11-2 and TRBJ2-1, with D perhaps TRBD2 (6 bases). This CDR3 comprises 15 residues. With 6 bases removed from V and 7 bases from J, the gap between germline ends came to 19 bases. Germline CDR1 SGHAT, CDR2 FQNNGV. This chain's CDR3 is CASSRNGGISNEQFF. CDR3 DNA sequence: TGTGCCAGCAGTCGGAACGGGGGAATCTCGAATGAGCAGTTCTTC.

V gene TRBV4-2 combines with J gene TRBJ2-5, with TRBD2 matching 7 bases. V was clipped by 3 bases and J by 0 bases; unmatched bases: 4. The CDR3 length is 15 residues. Germline CDR1 LGHNA, CDR2 YNFKEQ. Here the CDR3 DNA reads TGTGCCAGCAGCCAGCCCGGACTAGACCAAGAGACCCAGTACTTC. This sequence encodes CASSQPGLDQETQYF.

This clone occurred once. The chain uses TRBV11-1 and TRBJ2-7; possibly TRBD1 for D (5 bases). Deletions cut 2 bases from V and 3 bases from J, with 8 bases between. This CDR3 comprises 13 residues. Germline V gives CDR1 SGHAT, CDR2 FQDESV (reference sequence). The CDR3 sequence: CASSLRQNYEQYV. CDR3 nucleotides: TGTGCCAGCAGCTTACGACAGAACTACGAGCAGTACGTC.

V gene TRBV15 combines with J gene TRBJ2-5; 8 bases are shared with TRBD1. J lost 5 bases, V lost 0 bases, and 11 bases had no gene match. Germline loops: CDR1 LNHNV, CDR2 YYDKDF (reference sequence). This CDR3 is 17 amino acids long. Here the CDR3 reads CATSRDSGQDRRETQYF. The CDR3 DNA follows: TGTGCCACCAGCAGAGATTCGGGACAGGATCGTAGGGAGACCCAGTACTTC.

The rearrangement joins TRBV11-2 to TRBJ1-1; the D is unclear. V was clipped by 5 bases and J by 8 bases, with 21 bases between them. This CDR3 spans 15 amino acids. CDR1 is SGHAT, CDR2 FQNNGV, per germline. Here the CDR3 DNA reads TGTGCCAGCAGCCGCGTTCCCGAAGCGAGGTTGGAAGCTTTCTTT. Translating gives CASSRVPEARLEAFF.

This sequence joins TRBV7-9 and TRBJ1-1; 7 positions agree with TRBD1. Germline V gives CDR1 SEHNR, CDR2 FQNEAQ (reference sequence). V lost 8 bases to trimming and J lost 0 bases; unmatched junction nucleotides: 9. This CDR3 contains 15 residues. CDR3 coding DNA: TGTGCCAGCCCGGGGACCAGGGGGATGAACACTGAAGCTTTCTTT. This translates into CASPGTRGMNTEAFF.

The V gene is TRBV27, the J gene TRBJ2-3, with D maybe TRBD2 (6 bases). V lost 2 bases to trimming and J lost 5 bases, with 11 bases between them. Germline V CDR1 and CDR2: MNHEY, SMNVEV (reference sequence). The CDR3 sequence is 14 residues long. The CDR3 bases are TGTGCCAGCAGTTTAGGAGGGGTGAAAGATACGCAGTATTTT. Protein sequence: CASSLGGVKDTQYF.

The chain recombines TRBV7-8 with TRBJ1-2; D remains ambiguous. The CDR3 consists of 15 residues. Trimming removed 5 bases at V and 0 bases at J, with 13 bases between. Germline CDR1 is SGHVS and CDR2 is FQNEAQ. Written as DNA, the CDR3 is TGTGCCAGCAGCCAGAATATCGGAGCTAACTATGGCTACACCTTC. This sequence encodes CASSQNIGANYGYTF.

The chain links TRBV11-2 to TRBJ1-1; no definite D call. Germline V gene data show CDR1 as SGHAT and CDR2 as FQNNGV. This CDR3 has 14 amino acids. Trimming took 5 bases from V and 4 from J, leaving 14 bases between them. The CDR3: CASSPLVRFTEAFF. CDR3 sequence (DNA): TGTGCCAGCAGCCCTCTGGTCAGGTTCACTGAAGCTTTCTTT.

This clone was observed once. This chain links TRBV7-3 with TRBJ1-1; 10 bases agree with TRBD1. CDR3 length: 15 residues. Per germline, CDR1 SGHTA and CDR2 FQGTGA. The ends lost 5 bases at V and 1 base at J; junction bases unmatched: 4. CDR3 bases: TGTGCCAGCAGCCCCGGGACAGGGGAGAACACTGAAGCTTTCTTT. Translation: CASSPGTGENTEAFF. The variable domain in full, with the rest retrieved from reference TRBV7-3 and TRBJ1-1, is GAGVSQTPSNKVTEKGKYVELRCDPISGHTALYWYRQSLGQGPEFLIYFQGTGAADDSGLPNDRFFAVRPEGSVSTLKIQRTERGDSAVYLCASSPGTGENTEAFFGQGTRLTVV.

This clone was observed once. The J gene is TRBJ2-3, the V gene TRBV5-1, with 8 bases matching TRBD1. Germline lookup yields CDR1 SGHRS and CDR2 YFSETQ. V dropped 7 bases and J dropped 3; count of bases not matched to a gene: 13. This CDR3 region has 16 residues. The CDR3 region is CASGMGAGGVTDTQYF. CDR3 in DNA: TGCGCCAGCGGAATGGGGGCAGGGGGCGTAACAGATACGCAGTATTTT. Full variable domain (rest looked up from reference TRBV5-1 and TRBJ2-3): KAGVTQTPRYLIKTRGQQVTLSCSPISGHRSVSWYQQTPGQGLQFLFEYFSETQRNKGNFPGRFSGRQFSNSRSEMNVSTLELGDSALYLCASGMGAGGVTDTQYFGPGTRLTVL.

This clone was counted a few times. CDR3 bases: TGCGCCAGCAGTATGACTAGCGGGGGGTCCTACGAGCAGTACTTC. Translated, it gives CASSMTSGGSYEQYF. V and J are TRBV10-2 and TRBJ2-7; 13 bases fit TRBD2. CDR3 length: 15 amino acids. Germline CDR1 is WSHSY and CDR2 is SAAADI. J was trimmed by 1 base and V by 5 bases; bases with no gene match: 2.

The chain recombines TRBV11-1 with TRBJ2-3; 11 positions agree with TRBD2. The ends lost 3 bases at V and 8 bases at J; junction bases unmatched: 4. The CDR3 is made up of 14 amino acids. Germline lookup yields CDR1 SGHAT and CDR2 FQDESV (reference sequence). This CDR3 reads CASSFLSGGATQYF. Written as DNA, the CDR3 is TGTGCCAGCAGCTTTCTTAGCGGGGGGGCTACGCAGTATTTT.

The gene calls are TRBV9 and TRBJ2-1; tentative D call: TRBD1 (6 bases). Germline V gives CDR1 SGDLS, CDR2 YYNGEE. Trimming shortened V by 3 bases and J by 3 bases, and 16 bases separated the two germline ends. The CDR3 contains 16 residues. CDR3 residues: CASSEQGAVFYNEQFF. The CDR3 DNA sequence: TGTGCCAGCAGCGAACAGGGAGCGGTGTTCTACAATGAGCAGTTCTTC.

This chain connects TRBV11-3 to TRBJ2-5, with 14 bases identical to TRBD2. CDR1 is SGHNT, CDR2 YENEEA, per germline. V lost 5 bases, J lost 5 bases, and 7 bases stayed unmatched. The CDR3 covers 16 residues. CDR3 sequence reads: CASSHVRTSGGETQYF. The CDR3, as DNA: TGTGCCAGCAGCCACGTCCGGACTAGCGGGGGGGAGACCCAGTACTTC.

This clone was counted a few times. The J gene is TRBJ1-1, the V gene TRBV2; the D gene is possibly TRBD1 (5 bases). Trimming stripped 2 bases from V and 4 bases from J, with 8 bases between. The germline V gene has CDR1 SNHLY and CDR2 FYNNEI. There are 13 residues in the CDR3. CDR3: CASSERGFTEAFF. CDR3 coding DNA: TGTGCCAGCAGTGAAAGGGGATTCACTGAAGCTTTCTTT.

Concerning this clone: At one end the junction does not follow the germline gene, possibly because of a read error. This rearrangement joins TRBV6-1 to TRBJ1-1; 9 bases agree with TRBD1. The CDR3 has 13 residues. Germline assignment: CDR1 MNHNS and CDR2 SASEGT. The CDR3 here is CASSYSTRDRVHF. Here the CDR3 DNA reads TGTGCCAGCAGTTATTCGACGCGGGACAGGGTTCATTTT.

The CDR3 DNA follows: TGTGCCAGCAGTTTATCTCGGACTGCCGAAGCTTTCTTT. It codes for CASSLSRTAEAFF. The chain links TRBV27 to TRBJ1-1; the D is unclear. The length of the CDR3 is 13 residues. Germline V CDR1 and CDR2: MNHEY, SMNVEV (reference sequence). Trimming removed 0 bases at V and 8 bases at J, with 10 bases between.